This TCR beta chain was recovered during a study of blood T cells in healthy people across ages. There are 16 residues in the CDR3. V shed 6 bases and J shed 0 bases, with 17 bases lying between them. A sample-barcoded 5' primer and a J-beta primer mix were used in a second PCR of about 7 to 12 cycles. Each cDNA molecule was tagged by a template-switch adaptor with 12 random nucleotides. TCRdb reanalysed the 5' RACE reads using MiXCR and keeps one entry per CDR3 protein. This sample has about 1.6 million distinct CDR3 sequences, with around 35% found just once. This clonotype was found a few times. The specimen was blood. This TCR was sampled from a woman aged 25 to 39 in good health. The chain couples TRBV12-3 or TRBV12-4 to TRBJ1-2, with D maybe TRBD1 (5 bases). The CDR3 loop is CASRSSWGTSNYGYTF. In DNA form, the CDR3 reads TGTGCCAGCAGGTCCTCTTGGGGCACTTCTAACTATGGCTACACCTTC.